The 19 T cell receptor beta chains listed next were all sequenced from one sample in a study of regulatory T cells in long-lasting Graves disease. Library construction for TCR beta used iRepertoire HTBI primers and Arm-PCR of CDR3 regions. In TCRdb, the multiplex PCR reads were re-called with MiXCR into one record per CDR3 protein. The profile covers hundreds of thousands of distinct CDR3 sequences, with roughly 15% appearing a single time and 15% to 20% taken by the ten largest. Sample time point: newly diagnosed GD, antithyroid drugs for less than 3 months. There was RNA extracted from PBMCs, and the TCR library was made from it. The same specimen was also included in a second study, on T cells in Graves' hyperthyroidism and ophthalmopathy.

The material sequenced was peripheral blood mononuclear cells (PBMCs), taken at new diagnosis, from a patient treated with antithyroid drugs. These receptors all come from a woman aged 25 to 39 with Graves disease.

This clonotype was recorded many times. V usage is TRBV28 and J usage is TRBJ2-1; 12 bases are a match to TRBD2. Germline-derived CDR1 and CDR2 are MDHEN and SYDVKM. The CDR3 is 15 residues long. With 7 bases clipped from V and 12 bases from J, the junction kept 13 bases outside the gene matches. CDR3 in amino acids: CASILAGGYPLVQFF. In DNA form, the CDR3 reads TGTGCCAGCATACTAGCGGGAGGTTACCCACTGGTGCAGTTCTTC.

This clonotype was observed a handful of times. CDR3 DNA: TGTGCCTCAGGGGGACAGGGTAGACACGAGCAGTACTTC. The encoded protein is CASGGQGRHEQYF. V gene TRBV30 combines with J gene TRBJ2-7; 9 nucleotides line up with TRBD1. CDR1 GTSNPN and CDR2 SVGIG come from the germline V gene (reference sequence). Trimming cost V 7 bases and J 5 bases; bases outside gene matches: 9. The CDR3 extends over 13 amino acids.

This chain joins TRBV3-1 and TRBJ2-7, with 7 bases lining up with TRBD2. V lost 2 bases and J lost 4; bases outside the gene matches: 8. The CDR3 has 15 residues. Germline assignment: CDR1 LGHDT and CDR2 YNNKEL (reference sequence). The CDR3 region is CASSQTPGLNYEQYF. Written as DNA, the CDR3 is TGTGCCAGCAGCCAAACACCGGGACTAAATTACGAGCAGTACTTC.

V gene TRBV6-1 combines with J gene TRBJ1-1; D perhaps matches TRBD1 (5 bases). The length of the CDR3 is 13 residues. V was pared by 7 bases and J by 0 bases, with 9 bases between. Germline V gene data show CDR1 as MNHNS and CDR2 as SASEGT. The CDR3 sequence is CASKGQVNTEAFF. The CDR3, as DNA: TGTGCCAGCAAGGGGCAGGTGAACACTGAAGCTTTCTTT.

The table lists this clonotype with a few counts. Written as DNA, the CDR3 is TGTGCCAGCAGACTTGTATCCCCCGGACAGATCACCGGGGAGCTGTTTTTT. It is translated as CASRLVSPGQITGELFF. The chain employs TRBV28 and TRBJ2-2; possible D gene TRBD1, 6 bases. This CDR3 has 17 amino acids. V lost 6 bases and J 4 bases, leaving 21 bases between the germline ends. The germline gives CDR1 MDHEN, CDR2 SYDVKM.

The rearrangement joins TRBV29-1 to TRBJ2-3; D ambiguous. Gene TRBJ1-5 matches the end of the DNA better, so the J call may be wrong. Germline CDR1 reads SQVTM; CDR2 reads ANQGSEA. CDR3 size: 15 residues. The CDR3 here is CSVETSGMSTDTQHF. CDR3 sequence (DNA): TGCAGCGTTGAGACTAGCGGTATGAGCACAGATACGCAGCATTTT.

This clonotype came up a few times. Because it lacks the conserved phenylalanine or tryptophan at the end, this CDR3 is likely a read error. The chain links TRBV27 to TRBJ2-3, with D hard to call. V gave up 6 bases and J gave up 1 base, with 8 bases separating them. The CDR3 totals 13 residues. Germline CDR1 is MNHEY and CDR2 is SMNVEV (reference sequence). The chain's CDR3 is CASRVLGTDTQYL. CDR3 in DNA: TGTGCCAGCAGGGTATTGGGCACAGATACGCAGTATCTT.

This clonotype occurred many times. The chain has TRBV10-3 and TRBJ2-1, with 8 bases lining up with TRBD2. The CDR3 loop spans 14 amino acids. Germline V gene sequence: CDR1 ENHRY, CDR2 SYGVKD. V shed 5 bases, J shed 3 bases, and the junction held 3 bases outside the gene matches. The chain's CDR3 is CAISYSGVYNEQFF. CDR3 nucleotides: TGTGCCATCAGTTATAGCGGGGTCTACAATGAGCAGTTCTTC.

In this sample, this clonotype turned up a few times. The V gene is TRBV5-1, the J gene TRBJ2-5; perhaps TRBD1 as D (5 bases). CDR1 SGHRS and CDR2 YFSETQ come from the germline V gene. The V and J ends lost 4 bases and 4 bases respectively, with 17 bases between them. This CDR3 has 15 amino acids. The CDR3: CASSLRTGPAETQYF. In DNA, the CDR3 is TGCGCCAGCAGCCTGAGAACAGGACCAGCAGAGACCCAGTACTTC.

This clonotype appeared a few times. The rearrangement joins TRBV18 to TRBJ1-5; D gene unclear. V lost 0 bases and J 7 bases, leaving 16 bases between the germline ends. CDR3 size: 16 residues. The germline V gene has CDR1 KGHSH and CDR2 LQKENI. The CDR3 DNA reads as TGTGCCAGCTCACCACCGGGCCTAACGCCCCACCAGCCCCAGCATTTT. This sequence encodes CASSPPGLTPHQPQHF.

This clonotype turned up a few times. The chain employs TRBV4-1 and TRBJ1-1, with 7 bases matching TRBD1. V was clipped by 0 bases and J by 10 bases; unmatched bases: 5. This CDR3 comprises 13 residues. CDR1 and CDR2 from the germline V gene are MGHRA and YSYEKL. The CDR3 region is CASSQDLTGRAFF. The CDR3 nucleotides read TGCGCCAGCAGCCAAGATTTGACAGGGAGAGCTTTCTTT.

This clonotype was seen at least ten times. In DNA form, the CDR3 reads TGCGCCAGCAGCCAAGGACAGGGGGCTACCTACGAGCAGTACTTC. As protein: CASSQGQGATYEQYF. V usage is TRBV5-1 and J usage is TRBJ2-7; 11 bases fit TRBD1. Germline CDR1 reads SGHRS; CDR2 reads YFSETQ. V lost 4 bases, J lost 2 bases, and 5 bases stayed unmatched. CDR3 size: 15 residues.

This chain uses TRBV5-1 with TRBJ2-1, with D maybe TRBD1 (6 bases). The DNA end is more similar to TRBJ2-5, so the J call may be wrong. In germline, CDR1 is SGHRS, CDR2 YFSETQ. The CDR3 length is 14 residues. CDR3 loop: CASSLRQAWETQYF. The CDR3 DNA is TGCGCCAGCAGCTTAAGACAGGCGTGGGAGACCCAGTACTTC.

There are many counts of this clonotype. CDR3 coding DNA: TGTGCCAGCAGCCTTCAACGGCAAGAGACCCAGTACTTC. Protein: CASSLQRQETQYF. The V and J genes are TRBV7-2 and TRBJ2-5, with D hard to call. Germline V gives CDR1 SGHTA, CDR2 FQGNSA. Trimming pared 5 bases from V and 2 bases from J, leaving 9 bases between. The CDR3 extends over 13 amino acids.

At least ten counts were recorded for this clonotype. The rearrangement joins TRBV10-3 to TRBJ2-6, with 7 bases matching TRBD2. This CDR3 is built from 17 residues. Germline V CDR1 and CDR2: ENHRY, SYGVKD. After removal of 5 bases from V and 0 bases from J, the junction contained 7 bases not matched to a gene. The CDR3 loop is CAISHLADTSGANVLTF. The CDR3 nucleotides read TGTGCCATCAGTCACCTAGCGGATACCTCTGGGGCCAACGTCCTGACTTTC.

This clonotype was counted only a few times. V usage is TRBV6-1 and J usage is TRBJ2-3; possible D gene TRBD1, 7 bases. The CDR3 contains 14 residues. V was shortened by 6 bases and J by 2 bases, with 12 bases between the two germline ends. Germline assignment: CDR1 MNHNS and CDR2 SASEGT. The CDR3 region is CASRGGQITDTQYF. DNA for the CDR3: TGTGCCAGCAGGGGGGGACAGATCACAGATACGCAGTATTTT.

This clonotype showed up many times. J is TRBJ2-1 and V is TRBV2; 12 positions agree with TRBD2. This CDR3 comprises 17 residues. J lost 0 bases, V lost 8 bases, and 8 bases had no gene match. The germline V gene has CDR1 SNHLY and CDR2 FYNNEI. The CDR3 loop reads CASRLAGGPISYNEQFF. CDR3 DNA sequence: TGTGCCAGCCGGCTAGCGGGAGGGCCAATCTCCTACAATGAGCAGTTCTTC.

The V gene is TRBV9, the J gene TRBJ2-3; the match to TRBD2 covers 11 bases. V shed 2 bases, J shed 5 bases, and the junction held 7 bases outside the gene matches. The CDR3 consists of 16 residues. From germline, CDR1 is SGDLS and CDR2 YYNGEE. The CDR3 protein is CASSVAGTSGQDTQYF. The CDR3 DNA sequence: TGTGCCAGCAGCGTCGCCGGGACTAGCGGCCAAGATACGCAGTATTTT.

CDR3 bases: TGTGCCAGCAGCCCACTCCAACGGTATGAAAAACTGTTTTTT. Translation: CASSPLQRYEKLFF. The chain is built from TRBV4-2 and TRBJ1-4; D call uncertain. Germline V gives CDR1 LGHNA, CDR2 YNFKEQ. CDR3 length: 14 residues. Trimming pared 4 bases from V and 6 bases from J, leaving 12 bases between.